The 2 T cell receptor beta chains in this list originate from one sample, sequenced in a study of post-analysis software for immune sequencing data. General study findings and limits: Comparison of patients with controls showed about 5 TRBV segments more frequent in patients, TRBV5-6, TRBV5-1 and TRBV20-1 among them.

Sequencing libraries made from TCR beta cDNA carried unique molecular identifiers. TCRdb ran MiXCR on the PCR reads and lists one entry per CDR3 protein. The table shows some 450,000 distinct CDR3 sequences, with under 55% occurring only once. These TCRs are of unknown antigen specificity. Specimen: blood. These receptors came from a girl aged 5-17 years with multiple sclerosis.

This chain connects TRBV5-1 to TRBJ2-7; 7 nucleotides align to TRBD2. CDR1 is SGHRS and CDR2 is YFSETQ in the germline V gene. Trimming took 6 bases from V and 4 from J; bases not matched to a gene: 7. This CDR3 contains 13 residues. The CDR3 region has the DNA TGCGCCAGCAAAACCCCGGGGGGATACGAGCAGTACTTC. It is translated as CASKTPGGYEQYF.

The chain joins TRBV14 to TRBJ2-7; no firm D call. Germline CDR1 is SGHDN and CDR2 is FVKESK. This CDR3 comprises 12 residues. Trimming cost V 1 base and J 3 bases, with 4 bases left between them. The CDR3 region is CASSQAHYEQYF. As DNA, the CDR3 is TGTGCCAGCAGCCAAGCCCACTACGAGCAGTACTTC.